Here is one T cell receptor beta chain with its context. The antigen is unknown. These data are taken from a study of shared clonotypes between healthy human individuals. In the study overall: Plates per donor: three CD4 naive, three CD4 memory, two CD8 naive, one CD8 memory.

Overall study findings and caveats: Clonotype sharing across a few donors was observed for 5% to 6.5% of naive CD4 clonotypes. Only blood underwent sampling, and tissue repertoires likely differ.

V gave up 7 bases and J gave up 5 bases; unmatched junction bases: 8. Per germline, CDR1 SGHAT and CDR2 FQNNGV. CDR3 size: 14 residues. TCRdb's copy holds only in-frame clones and misses some; the assay was immunoSEQ multiplex PCR. This table has roughly 1,000,000 clones, 70% to 80% appearing once. Specimen: memory CD4+ T cells from PBMCs. Stated subset: CD45RA-negative fraction. J is TRBJ2-1 and V is TRBV11-2; 7 nucleotides match TRBD1. The sequence derives from a man in his late teens or twenties in good health. Some clones in this sample may be carry-over from other donors' samples. CDR3 DNA: TGTGCCAGCACAGACAGGGTCTGGGACAATGAGCAGTTCTTC. As protein: CASTDRVWDNEQFF.